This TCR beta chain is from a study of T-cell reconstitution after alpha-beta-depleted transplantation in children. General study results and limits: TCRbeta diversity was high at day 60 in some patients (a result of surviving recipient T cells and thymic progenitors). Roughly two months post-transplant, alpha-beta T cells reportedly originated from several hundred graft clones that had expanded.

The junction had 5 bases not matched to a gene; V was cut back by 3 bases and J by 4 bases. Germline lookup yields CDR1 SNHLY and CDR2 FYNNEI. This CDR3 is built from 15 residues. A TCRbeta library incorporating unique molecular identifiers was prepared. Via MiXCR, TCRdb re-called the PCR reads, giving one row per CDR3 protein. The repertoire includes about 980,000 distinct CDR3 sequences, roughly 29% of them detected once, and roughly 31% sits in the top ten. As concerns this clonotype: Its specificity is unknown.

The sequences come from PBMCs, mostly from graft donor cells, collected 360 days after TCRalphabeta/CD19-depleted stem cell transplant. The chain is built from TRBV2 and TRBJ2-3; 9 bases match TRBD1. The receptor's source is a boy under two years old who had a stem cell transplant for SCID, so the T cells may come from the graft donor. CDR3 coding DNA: TGTGCCAGCAGTGATAACAGGGGGCGCGCAGATACGCAGTATTTT. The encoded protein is CASSDNRGRADTQYF.